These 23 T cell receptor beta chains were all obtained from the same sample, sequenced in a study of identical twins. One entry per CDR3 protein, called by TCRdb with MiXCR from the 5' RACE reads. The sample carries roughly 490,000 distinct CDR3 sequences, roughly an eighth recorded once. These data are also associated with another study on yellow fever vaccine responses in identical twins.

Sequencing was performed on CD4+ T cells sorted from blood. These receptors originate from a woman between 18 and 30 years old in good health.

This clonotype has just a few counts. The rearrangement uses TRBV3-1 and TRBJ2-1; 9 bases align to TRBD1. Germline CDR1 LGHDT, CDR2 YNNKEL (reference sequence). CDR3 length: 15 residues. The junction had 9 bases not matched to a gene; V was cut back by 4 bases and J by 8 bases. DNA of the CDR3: TGTGCCAGCAGCCTTCGGGACAGGGCCACCGATGAGCAGTTCTTC. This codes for CASSLRDRATDEQFF.

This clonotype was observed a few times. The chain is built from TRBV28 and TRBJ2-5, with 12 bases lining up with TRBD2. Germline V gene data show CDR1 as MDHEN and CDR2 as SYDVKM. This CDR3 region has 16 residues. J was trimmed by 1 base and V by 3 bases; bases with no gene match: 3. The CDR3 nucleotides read TGTGCCAGCAGTTTCCTAGCGGGGGGGCTCCAAGAGACCCAGTACTTC. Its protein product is CASSFLAGGLQETQYF.

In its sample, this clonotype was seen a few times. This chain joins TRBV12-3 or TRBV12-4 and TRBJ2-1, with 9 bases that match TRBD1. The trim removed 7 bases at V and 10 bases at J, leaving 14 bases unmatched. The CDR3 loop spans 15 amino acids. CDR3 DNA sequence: TGTGCCAGCAACACACCCGGGACAGGGCCAAGGGAGCAGTTCTTC. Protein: CASNTPGTGPREQFF.

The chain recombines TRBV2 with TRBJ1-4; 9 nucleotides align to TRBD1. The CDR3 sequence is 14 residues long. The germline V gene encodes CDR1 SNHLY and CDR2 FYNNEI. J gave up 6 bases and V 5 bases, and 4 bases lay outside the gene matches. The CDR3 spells CASSLGTGHEKLFF. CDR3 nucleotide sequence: TGTGCCAGCAGTCTGGGGACAGGGCATGAAAAACTGTTTTTT.

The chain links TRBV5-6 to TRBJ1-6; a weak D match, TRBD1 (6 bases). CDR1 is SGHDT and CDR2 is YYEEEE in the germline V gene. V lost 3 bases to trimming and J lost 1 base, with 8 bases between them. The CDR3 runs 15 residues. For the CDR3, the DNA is TGTGCCAGCAGCTCGGGACAATCCTATAATTCACCCCTCCACTTT. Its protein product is CASSSGQSYNSPLHF. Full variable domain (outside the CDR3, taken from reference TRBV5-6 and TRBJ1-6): DAGVTQSPTHLIKTRGQQVTLRCSPKSGHDTVSWYQQALGQGPQFIFQYYEEEERQRGNFPDRFSGHQFPNYSSELNVNALLLGDSALYLCASSSGQSYNSPLHFGNGTRLTVT.

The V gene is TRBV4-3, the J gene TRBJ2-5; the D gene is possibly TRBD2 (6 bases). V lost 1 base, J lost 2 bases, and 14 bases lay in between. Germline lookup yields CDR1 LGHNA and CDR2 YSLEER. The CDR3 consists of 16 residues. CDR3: CASSQGPRGGQETQYF. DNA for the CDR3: TGCGCCAGCAGCCAAGGTCCGCGGGGTGGGCAAGAGACCCAGTACTTC.

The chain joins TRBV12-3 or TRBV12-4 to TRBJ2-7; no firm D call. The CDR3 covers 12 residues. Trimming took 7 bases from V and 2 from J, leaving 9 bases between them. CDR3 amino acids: CASTSPPYEQYF. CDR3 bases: TGTGCCAGCACCTCCCCCCCCTACGAGCAGTACTTC.

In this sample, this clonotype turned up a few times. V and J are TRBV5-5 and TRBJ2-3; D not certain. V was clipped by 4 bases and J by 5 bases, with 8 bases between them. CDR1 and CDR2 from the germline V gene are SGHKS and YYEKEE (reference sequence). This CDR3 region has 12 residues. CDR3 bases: TGTGCCAGCAGCACCCAAGGAGATACGCAGTATTTT. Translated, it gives CASSTQGDTQYF.

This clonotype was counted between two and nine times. CDR3: CATLLGQGAYEQYF. The CDR3 DNA sequence: TGTGCCACCTTACTGGGACAGGGGGCCTACGAGCAGTACTTC. The rearrangement links TRBV10-3 to TRBJ2-7; 11 bases are shared with TRBD1. The CDR3 contains 14 residues. J was trimmed by 2 bases and V by 10 bases; bases with no gene match: 7. Per the germline V gene, CDR1 is ENHRY and CDR2 is SYGVKD.

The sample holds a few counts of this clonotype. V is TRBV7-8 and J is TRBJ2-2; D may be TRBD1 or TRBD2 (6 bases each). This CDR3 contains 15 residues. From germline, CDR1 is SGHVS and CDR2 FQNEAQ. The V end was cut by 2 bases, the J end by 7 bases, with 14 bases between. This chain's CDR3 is CASSLSGGPVGELFF. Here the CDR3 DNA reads TGTGCCAGCAGCTTAAGTGGGGGGCCAGTCGGGGAGCTGTTTTTT.

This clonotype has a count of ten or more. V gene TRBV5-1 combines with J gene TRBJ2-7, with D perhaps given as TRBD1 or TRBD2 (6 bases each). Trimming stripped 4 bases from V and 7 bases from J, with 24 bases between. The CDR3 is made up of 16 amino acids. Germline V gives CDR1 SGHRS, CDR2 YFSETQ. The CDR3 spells CASSLTQFRGGLEQYF. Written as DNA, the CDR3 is TGCGCCAGCAGCCTGACGCAATTCAGGGGAGGCCTGGAGCAGTACTTC.

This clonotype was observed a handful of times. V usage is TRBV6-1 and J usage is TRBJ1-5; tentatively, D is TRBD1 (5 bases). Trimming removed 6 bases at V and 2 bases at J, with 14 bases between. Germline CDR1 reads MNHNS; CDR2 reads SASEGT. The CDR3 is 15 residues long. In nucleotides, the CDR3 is TGTGCCAGCAGGATGGGGGGTTCGGGCAATCAGCCCCAGCATTTT. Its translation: CASRMGGSGNQPQHF.

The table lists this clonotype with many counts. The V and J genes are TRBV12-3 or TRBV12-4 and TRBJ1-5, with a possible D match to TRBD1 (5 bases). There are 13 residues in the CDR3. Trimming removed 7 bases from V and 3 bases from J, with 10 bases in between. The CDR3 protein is CASTWGLNQPQHF. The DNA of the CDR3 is TGTGCCAGCACATGGGGCCTCAATCAGCCCCAGCATTTT.

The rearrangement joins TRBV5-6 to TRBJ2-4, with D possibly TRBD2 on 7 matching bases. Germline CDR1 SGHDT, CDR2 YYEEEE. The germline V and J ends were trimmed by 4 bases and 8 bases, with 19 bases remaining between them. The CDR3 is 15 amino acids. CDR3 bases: TGTGCCAGCAGCCCGCCCGGGGGGCTAGGCGACATTCAGTACTTC. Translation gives CASSPPGGLGDIQYF.

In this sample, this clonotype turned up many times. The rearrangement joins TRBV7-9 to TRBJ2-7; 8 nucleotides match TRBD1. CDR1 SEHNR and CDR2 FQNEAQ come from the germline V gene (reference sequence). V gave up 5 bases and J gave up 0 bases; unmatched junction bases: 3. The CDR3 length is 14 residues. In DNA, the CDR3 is TGTGCCAGCAGCGGGGACAGGCTCTCCTACGAGCAGTACTTC. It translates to CASSGDRLSYEQYF.

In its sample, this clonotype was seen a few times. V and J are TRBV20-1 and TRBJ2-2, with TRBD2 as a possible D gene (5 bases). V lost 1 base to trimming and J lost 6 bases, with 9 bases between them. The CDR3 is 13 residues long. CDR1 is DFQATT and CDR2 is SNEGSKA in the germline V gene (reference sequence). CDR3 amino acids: CSARVLAPGELFF. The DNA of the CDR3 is TGCAGTGCTAGAGTCTTAGCGCCCGGGGAGCTGTTTTTT.

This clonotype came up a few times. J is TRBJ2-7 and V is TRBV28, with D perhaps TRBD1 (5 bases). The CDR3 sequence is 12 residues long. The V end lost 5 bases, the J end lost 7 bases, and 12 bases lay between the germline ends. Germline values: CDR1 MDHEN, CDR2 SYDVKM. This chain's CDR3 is CASSPQRQEQYF. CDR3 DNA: TGTGCCAGCAGTCCACAACGACAGGAGCAGTACTTC.

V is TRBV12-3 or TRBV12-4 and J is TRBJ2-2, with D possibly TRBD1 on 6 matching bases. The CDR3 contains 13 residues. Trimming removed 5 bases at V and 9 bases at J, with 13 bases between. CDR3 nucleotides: TGTGCCAGCAGTACCACAGGGTTACGGGAGCTGTTTTTT. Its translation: CASSTTGLRELFF.

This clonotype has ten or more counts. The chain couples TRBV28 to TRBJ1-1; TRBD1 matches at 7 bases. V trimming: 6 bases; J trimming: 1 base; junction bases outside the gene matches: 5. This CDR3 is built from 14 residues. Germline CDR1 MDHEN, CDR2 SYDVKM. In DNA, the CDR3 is TGTGCCAGCAGAAACACAGGGGAGAACACTGAAGCTTTCTTT. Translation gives CASRNTGENTEAFF.

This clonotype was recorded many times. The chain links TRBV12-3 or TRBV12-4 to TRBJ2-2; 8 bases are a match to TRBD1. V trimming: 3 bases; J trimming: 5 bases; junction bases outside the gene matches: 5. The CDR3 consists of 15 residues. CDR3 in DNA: TGTGCCAGCAGTTTTAACAGGGGGTATACCGGGGAGCTGTTTTTT. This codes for CASSFNRGYTGELFF.

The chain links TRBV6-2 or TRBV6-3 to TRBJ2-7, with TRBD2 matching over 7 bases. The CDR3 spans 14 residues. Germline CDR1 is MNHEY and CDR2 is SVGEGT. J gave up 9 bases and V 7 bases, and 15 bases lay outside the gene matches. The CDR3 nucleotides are TGTGCCAGCAACTTTTATATGGGCGGGAGTGTGCAGTACTTC. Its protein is CASNFYMGGSVQYF.

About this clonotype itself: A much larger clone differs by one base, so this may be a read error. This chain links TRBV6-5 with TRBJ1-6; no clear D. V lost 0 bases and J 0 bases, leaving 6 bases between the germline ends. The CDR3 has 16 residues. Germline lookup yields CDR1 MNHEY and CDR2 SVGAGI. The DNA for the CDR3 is TGTGCCAGCAGTTACTCGGGGAGCTCCTATAATTCACCCCTCCACTTT. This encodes CASSYSGSSYNSPLHF.

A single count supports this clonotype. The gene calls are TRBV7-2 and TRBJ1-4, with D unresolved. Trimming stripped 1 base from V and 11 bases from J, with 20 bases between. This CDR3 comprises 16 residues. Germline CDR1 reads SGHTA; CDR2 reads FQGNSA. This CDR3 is CASSLGRRSLRQKLFF. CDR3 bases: TGTGCCAGCAGCTTAGGTCGGAGGTCCCTTCGTCAGAAACTGTTTTTT.